These 15 T cell receptor beta chains share one sample of origin, sequenced in a study of glioma-infiltrating T cells (TCRdb year 2016). TCRdb lists the instrument as Illumina MiSeq. TCR alpha and beta CDR3 regions were amplified with the iRepertoire nested amplicon-rescue multiplex PCR (arm-PCR) platform from RNA. TCRdb itself trimmed the public reads at Q25 with fastp, ran MiXCR and retained productive beta chains. Records with the same CDR3 protein are collapsed into one entry carrying the most frequent genes and DNA. Within this sample are under 200,000 distinct CDR3 sequences, with about 31% of them counted one time only. 20% of the sample belongs to the ten largest clones. Sequenced material: glioma tissue, nonneoplastic brain tissue, or PBMCs (not recorded which). Receptors originate from a human donor with low-grade glioma or glioblastoma, undergoing nonglioma brain surgery, or in good health (not recorded which).

CDR3 amino acids: CASSGWGQGIGEQFF. DNA for the CDR3: TGTGCCAGCAGTGGGTGGGGACAGGGGATTGGCGAGCAGTTCTTC. The chain is built from TRBV6-2 or TRBV6-3 and TRBJ2-1, with 10 bases lining up with TRBD1. From germline, CDR1 is MNHEY and CDR2 SVGEGT. The ends lost 5 bases at V and 10 bases at J; junction bases unmatched: 11. The CDR3 covers 15 residues.

In this sample, this clonotype turned up many times. V usage is TRBV27 and J usage is TRBJ2-1; 7 nucleotides line up with TRBD2. The CDR3 contains 15 residues. With 3 bases clipped from V and 4 bases from J, the junction kept 6 bases outside the gene matches. CDR1 MNHEY and CDR2 SMNVEV come from the germline V gene (reference sequence). CDR3 DNA: TGTGCCAGCAGTTTCGCGTCTAGCGGTTACAATGAGCAGTTCTTC. Translating gives CASSFASSGYNEQFF.

A remark on this clonotype: A much larger clone lies a single base off, so this may be a read error. The rearrangement uses TRBV7-2 and TRBJ2-1, with 10 bases fitting TRBD2. J was trimmed by 9 bases and V by 4 bases; bases with no gene match: 18. CDR1 is SGHTA, CDR2 FQGNSA, per germline. This CDR3 comprises 18 residues. The CDR3 protein is CASSSSPLGSGGGLEQFF. The CDR3, as DNA: TGTGCCAGCAGCTCCTCCCCTCTAGGCAGCGGGGGGGGGCTTGAGCAGTTCTTC. Based on the CDR3 plus reference TRBV7-2 and TRBJ2-1, the full variable domain is GAGVSQSPSNKVTEKGKDVELRCDPISGHTALYWYRQSLGQGLEFLIYFQGNSAPDKSGLPSDRFSAERTGGSVSTLTIQRTQQEDSAVYLCASSSSPLGSGGGLEQFFGPGTRLTVL.

The table lists this clonotype with many counts. The chain couples TRBV7-6 to TRBJ2-7; D is unresolved. The V and J ends lost 5 bases and 6 bases respectively, with 11 bases between them. This CDR3 region has 12 residues. Per the germline V gene, CDR1 is SGHVS and CDR2 is FNYEAQ. CDR3 sequence (DNA): TGTGCCAGCAGCCATACCCAAAGCGAGCAGTACTTC. Amino acids: CASSHTQSEQYF.

For this clonotype: It may be a read error: a sequence one base away is much more abundant. The J gene is TRBJ2-2, the V gene TRBV12-3 or TRBV12-4; tentative D call: TRBD1 (5 bases). V lost 4 bases and J 6 bases, leaving 18 bases between the germline ends. This CDR3 is 16 amino acids long. CDR3 sequence: CASSSGHRRNPGELFF. The CDR3 nucleotides are TGTGCCAGCAGTTCAGGACACAGGAGAAATCCCGGGGAGCTGTTTTTT.

In its sample, this clonotype was seen many times. This chain uses TRBV6-2 or TRBV6-3 with TRBJ2-7; D gene uncertain. The germline V gene encodes CDR1 MNHEY and CDR2 SVGEGT. Trimming shortened V by 3 bases and J by 4 bases, and 7 bases separated the two germline ends. The CDR3 loop spans 12 amino acids. CDR3 sequence (DNA): TGTGCCAGCAGTTATCGCCTTTACGAGCAGTACTTC. It yields the protein CASSYRLYEQYF.

The chain carries TRBV4-2 and TRBJ1-2, with a possible D match to TRBD1 (5 bases). Trimming left V 1 base short and J 3 bases short, with 18 bases between. This CDR3 is built from 17 residues. The germline V gene has CDR1 LGHNA and CDR2 YNFKEQ. CDR3 protein: CASSQVRGVTDHYGYTF. The CDR3 DNA sequence: TGTGCCAGCAGCCAAGTTCGGGGGGTGACAGACCACTATGGCTACACCTTC.

This clonotype has a handful of counts. This chain links TRBV14 with TRBJ2-5, with no clear D. Germline CDR1 and CDR2: SGHDN and FVKESK. The CDR3 loop spans 13 amino acids. Trimming took off 2 bases at V and 3 bases at J, with 7 bases between the two ends. Written as DNA, the CDR3 is TGTGCCAGCAGCCAATTTGGCGAAGAGACCCAGTACTTC. It is translated as CASSQFGEETQYF. Full variable domain (remainder filled in from reference TRBV14 and TRBJ2-5): EAGVTQFPSHSVIEKGQTVTLRCDPISGHDNLYWYRRVMGKEIKFLLHFVKESKQDESGMPNNRFLAERTGGTYSTLKVQPAELEDSGVYFCASSQFGEETQYFGPGTRLLVL.

The CDR3 DNA is TGTGCCAGCATCCCTGGGGCTAGGCCCTACAATGAGCAGTTCTTC. Translation: CASIPGARPYNEQFF. This chain connects TRBV6-2 or TRBV6-3 to TRBJ2-1; a possible D gene is TRBD1 (5 bases). The CDR3 spans 15 residues. CDR1 and CDR2 (germline): MNHEY, SVGEGT. V lost 7 bases, J lost 2 bases, and 15 bases lay in between.

As for this clonotype: This could be a read error, since a much larger clone is one nucleotide away. The rearrangement uses TRBV7-9 and TRBJ2-5, with 12 bases aligning to TRBD2. CDR3 length: 16 amino acids. V was clipped by 5 bases and J by 6 bases; unmatched bases: 10. Germline CDR1 reads SEHNR; CDR2 reads FQNEAQ (reference sequence). CDR3 nucleotide sequence: TGTGCCAGCAGCCCAGGACTAGCGGGATACGGGAAGACCCAGTACTTC. Translation: CASSPGLAGYGKTQYF.

This clonotype appeared a few times. A clone one base away is much larger, so this may be a read error. The rearrangement links TRBV28 to TRBJ2-2; D gene uncertain. Trimming removed 3 bases from V and 7 bases from J, with 12 bases in between. This CDR3 is built from 14 residues. Germline V lookup: CDR1 MDHEN, CDR2 SYDVKM. CDR3 in amino acids: CASSFPRYNGELFF. CDR3 coding DNA: TGTGCCAGCAGTTTTCCTAGATACAACGGGGAGCTGTTTTTT.

Concerning this clonotype itself: This may be a read error: a much more frequent sequence differs by one nucleotide. This chain uses TRBV10-3 with TRBJ1-1, with no clear D. Germline CDR1 reads ENHRY; CDR2 reads SYGVKD. V lost 4 bases to trimming and J lost 11 bases, with 17 bases between them. The CDR3 covers 13 residues. In DNA, the CDR3 is TGTGCCATCAGTGGACTAGGGCACGCCGACGCTTTCTTT. It encodes CAISGLGHADAFF.

As to this clonotype: Without the conserved terminal phenylalanine or tryptophan, this CDR3 likely stems from a read error. The rearrangement joins TRBV6-1 to TRBJ1-2; 8 bases are a match to TRBD1. The V and J ends lost 3 bases and 4 bases, in that order; junction bases with no gene match: 7. Germline V gene data show CDR1 as MNHNS and CDR2 as SASEGT. The CDR3 spans 15 residues. CDR3 nucleotides: TGTGCCAGCAGTGACGCAGGGGGCCGGGTCTATGGCTACACCGTC. It specifies CASSDAGGRVYGYTV.

This clonotype has at least ten counts. The V gene is TRBV6-2 or TRBV6-3, the J gene TRBJ2-5; no clear D gene. This CDR3 is 14 amino acids long. Per the germline V gene, CDR1 is MNHEY and CDR2 is SVGEGT. Between the trimmed V and J ends, which lost 0 bases and 5 bases, there was a span of 10 bases. CDR3 nucleotides: TGTGCCAGCAGTTACTCGCGGAGAGCGGAGACCCAGTACTTC. Amino acids: CASSYSRRAETQYF.

To note about this clonotype: A clone one base away is much larger, so this may be a read error. The chain couples TRBV18 to TRBJ2-7; D is perhaps TRBD2 (5 bases). The V gene lost 9 bases and the J gene lost 0 bases, with 15 bases spanning the gap. The CDR3 has 14 residues. Per germline, CDR1 KGHSH and CDR2 LQKENI. CDR3 protein: CARTRTGSSYEQYF. The DNA for the CDR3 is TGTGCCAGAACCAGGACTGGGAGCTCCTACGAGCAGTACTTC.